The rows below give T cell receptor beta chains drawn from one sample of a study of blood T cell repertoires in COVID-19. Repertoires were generated with immunoSEQ multiplex PCR, while TCRdb's copy carries only in-frame clones and drops some. This table has 150,000 to 200,000 clones, 87% appearing once. Sequencing input: PBMCs or T cells enriched from blood (not recorded which). The source is a human donor with acute COVID-19. The donor label of this sample is uncertain. Both conserved end residues are part of each CDR3. Each record gives: D gene, V gene, clone size, J gene, CDR3 protein, CDR3 DNA. D genes are given only for firm matches. Expanded clones are given a class, and other clones once, few, many or no size at all.

NA,TRBV3-1/TRBV3-2,NA,TRBJ2-7,CASSPGAYEQYF,TGTGCCAGCAGCCCCGGGGCCTACGAGCAGTACTTC
NA,TRBV24-1,NA,TRBJ2-7,CATSDTTGSSSEQYF,TGTGCCACCAGTGACACGACAGGAAGCTCTTCCGAGCAGTACTTC
TRBD1,TRBV3-1/TRBV3-2,NA,TRBJ1-2,CASTAQGSAGYTF,TGTGCCAGCACCGCACAGGGGAGCGCGGGCTACACCTTC
TRBD1,TRBV5-1,NA,TRBJ1-2,CASSWGQGRRYGYTF,TGCGCCAGCAGCTGGGGACAGGGGAGGAGGTATGGCTACACCTTC
NA,TRBV5-4,NA,TRBJ2-7,CASSSQGGYEQYF,TGTGCCAGCAGCTCGCAGGGTGGCTACGAGCAGTACTTC
NA,TRBV6-5,NA,TRBJ1-1,CASSYGGVRNTEAFF,TGTGCCAGCAGTTACGGCGGGGTGCGGAACACTGAAGCTTTCTTT
NA,TRBV10-3,NA,TRBJ1-3,CAIRDISSGNTIYF,TGTGCCATCCGGGACATAAGCTCTGGAAACACCATATATTTT
TRBD2,TRBV19,NA,TRBJ2-1,CASRGPGGGAYNEQFF,TGTGCCAGTCGCGGGCCTGGCGGGGGGGCCTACAATGAGCAGTTCTTC
NA,TRBV19,NA,TRBJ1-2,CASSTTLQTFYGYTF,TGTGCCAGTAGTACCACACTACAAACCTTCTATGGCTACACCTTC
NA,TRBV7-2,few,TRBJ1-5,CASSLRGDSNQPQHF,TGTGCCAGCAGCTTACGGGGGGATAGCAATCAGCCCCAGCATTTT
TRBD1,TRBV19,few,TRBJ1-2,CASSPTGGRGYTF,TGTGCCAGTAGTCCGACAGGGGGTCGTGGCTACACCTTC
NA,TRBV4-1,few,TRBJ1-1,CATSPSPNTEAFF,TGCGCCACTTCACCGAGCCCGAACACTGAAGCTTTCTTT
NA,TRBV7-9,once,TRBJ2-2,CASSRRGTTGELFF,TGTGCCAGCAGCCGCAGGGGTACCACCGGGGAGCTGTTTTTT
NA,TRBV12-3/TRBV12-4,NA,TRBJ1-2,CASGPDDYGYTF,TGTGCCAGCGGGCCAGACGACTATGGCTACACCTTC
NA,TRBV7-9,once,TRBJ2-5,CASSLEVTEETQYF,TGTGCCAGCAGCTTAGAAGTAACAGAAGAGACCCAGTACTTC
TRBD1,TRBV10-1,NA,TRBJ2-3,CASSGTQGASTDTQYF,TGCGCCAGCAGTGGTACCCAGGGGGCAAGCACAGATACGCAGTATTTT
TRBD1,TRBV5-1,once,TRBJ2-3,CASSFGARGTSRGTQYF,TGCGCCAGCAGCTTCGGCGCCAGGGGGACCTCCCGAGGTACGCAGTATTTT
TRBD1,TRBV7-2,NA,TRBJ1-6,CASSTGQGGKSPLHF,TGTGCCAGCAGCACCGGACAGGGAGGGAAATCACCCCTCCACTTT
TRBD1,TRBV6-5,NA,TRBJ1-2,CASSRTGVGYGYTF,TGTGCCAGCAGTAGGACAGGGGTAGGCTATGGCTACACCTTC
TRBD1,TRBV7-2,NA,TRBJ1-2,CASSLDRGSGYTF,TGTGCCAGCAGCTTGGACAGGGGCTCTGGCTACACCTTC
NA,TRBV5-5,NA,TRBJ1-2,CASRAGNYGYTF,TGTGCCAGCAGGGCAGGAAACTATGGCTACACCTTC
NA,TRBV5-4,NA,TRBJ2-3,CASSLVAVLSTDTQYF,TGTGCCAGCAGCTTGGTCGCGGTCCTCAGCACAGATACGCAGTATTTT
NA,TRBV19,NA,TRBJ2-1,CASSPGGSSYNEQFF,TGTGCCAGTAGTCCTGGGGGGAGCTCCTACAATGAGCAGTTCTTC
TRBD1,TRBV5-8,once,TRBJ2-2,CASSTTGANTGELFF,TGTGCCAGCAGCACGACAGGGGCGAACACCGGGGAGCTGTTTTTT
NA,TRBV7-3,NA,TRBJ2-1,CASSLVGAGEQFF,TGTGCCAGCAGCTTAGTAGGGGCCGGGGAGCAGTTCTTC
NA,TRBV10-3,NA,TRBJ1-6,CATRRTEAVHNSPLHF,TGTGCCACCAGACGAACGGAGGCTGTTCATAATTCACCCCTCCACTTT
NA,TRBV7-2,NA,TRBJ1-1,CASRTRSEEEAFF,TGTGCCAGCAGGACTAGAAGCGAGGAAGAAGCTTTCTTT
TRBD1,TRBV30,NA,TRBJ2-7,CAWSAVRQGNEQYF,TGTGCCTGGAGTGCTGTGAGACAGGGGAATGAGCAGTACTTC
NA,TRBV6-2/TRBV6-3,NA,TRBJ1-5,CASSPFLGGGYQPQHF,TGTGCCAGCAGCCCATTCCTCGGCGGGGGATATCAGCCCCAGCATTTT
NA,TRBV5-1,few,TRBJ2-7,CASSNIYEQYF,TGCGCCAGCAGTAACATCTACGAGCAGTACTTC
NA,TRBV30,NA,TRBJ2-7,CAWSPLGAGEQYF,TGTGCCTGGAGCCCTTTAGGGGCTGGGGAGCAGTACTTC
NA,TRBV7-4,NA,TRBJ1-4,CASSLQIDTTNEKLFF,TGTGCCAGCAGCCTCCAGATCGACACGACTAATGAAAAACTGTTTTTT
NA,TRBV4-1,NA,TRBJ2-5,CASSQDDGLETQYF,TGCGCCAGCAGCCAAGATGACGGACTAGAGACCCAGTACTTC
TRBD2,TRBV10-3,NA,TRBJ2-5,CAISSTSLQETQYF,TGTGCCATCAGTTCGACTAGCCTTCAAGAGACCCAGTACTTC
NA,TRBV7-3,NA,TRBJ2-3,CASSLGLATDTQYF,TGTGCCAGCAGCTTAGGCCTAGCAACCGATACGCAGTATTTT